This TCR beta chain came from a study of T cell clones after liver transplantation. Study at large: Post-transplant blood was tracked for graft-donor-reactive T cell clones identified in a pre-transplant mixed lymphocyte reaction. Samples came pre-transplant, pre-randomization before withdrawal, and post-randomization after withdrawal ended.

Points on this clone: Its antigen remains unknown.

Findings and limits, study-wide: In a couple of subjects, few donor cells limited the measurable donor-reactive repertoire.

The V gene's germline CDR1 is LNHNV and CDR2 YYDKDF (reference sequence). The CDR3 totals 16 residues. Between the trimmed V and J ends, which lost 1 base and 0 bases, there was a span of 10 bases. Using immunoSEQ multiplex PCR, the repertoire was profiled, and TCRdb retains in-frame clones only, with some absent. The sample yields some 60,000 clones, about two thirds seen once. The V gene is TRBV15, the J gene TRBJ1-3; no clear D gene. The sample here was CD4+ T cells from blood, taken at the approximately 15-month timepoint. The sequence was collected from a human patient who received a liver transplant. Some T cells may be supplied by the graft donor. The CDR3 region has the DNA TGTGCCACCAGCAGAGTGATGGGTCGCTCTGGAAACACCATATATTTT. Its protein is CATSRVMGRSGNTIYF.